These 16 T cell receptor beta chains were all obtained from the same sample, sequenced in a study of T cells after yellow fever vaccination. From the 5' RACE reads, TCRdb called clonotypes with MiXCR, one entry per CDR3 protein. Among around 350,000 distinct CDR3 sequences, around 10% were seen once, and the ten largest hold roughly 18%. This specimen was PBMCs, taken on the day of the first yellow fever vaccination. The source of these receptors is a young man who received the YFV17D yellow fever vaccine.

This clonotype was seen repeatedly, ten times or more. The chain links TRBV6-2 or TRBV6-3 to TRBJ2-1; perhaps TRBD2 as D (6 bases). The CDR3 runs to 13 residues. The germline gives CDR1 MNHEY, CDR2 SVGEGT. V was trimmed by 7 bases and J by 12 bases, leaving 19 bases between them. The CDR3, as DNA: TGTGCCAGCACTGCCTCTTCCTTTAGCGGGCAGTTCTTC. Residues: CASTASSFSGQFF.

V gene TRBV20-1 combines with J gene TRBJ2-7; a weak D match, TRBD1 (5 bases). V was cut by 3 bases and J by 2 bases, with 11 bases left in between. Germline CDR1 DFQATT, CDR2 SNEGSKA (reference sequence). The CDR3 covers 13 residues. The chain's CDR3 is CSASSDRTYEQYV. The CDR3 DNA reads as TGCAGTGCTAGCTCCGACAGAACCTACGAGCAGTACGTC.

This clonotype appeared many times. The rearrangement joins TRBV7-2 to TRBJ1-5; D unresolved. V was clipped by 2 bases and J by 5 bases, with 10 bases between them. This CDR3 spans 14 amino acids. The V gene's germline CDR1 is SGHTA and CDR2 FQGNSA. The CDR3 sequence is CASSLMGTDQPQHF. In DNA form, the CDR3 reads TGTGCCAGCAGCTTAATGGGTACGGATCAGCCCCAGCATTTT.

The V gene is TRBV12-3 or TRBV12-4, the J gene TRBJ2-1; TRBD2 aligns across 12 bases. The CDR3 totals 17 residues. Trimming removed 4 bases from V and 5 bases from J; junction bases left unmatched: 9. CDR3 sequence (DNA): TGTGCCAGCAGTTCCCAGCTAGCGGGGGGGCAGGACAATGAGCAGTTCTTC. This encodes CASSSQLAGGQDNEQFF.

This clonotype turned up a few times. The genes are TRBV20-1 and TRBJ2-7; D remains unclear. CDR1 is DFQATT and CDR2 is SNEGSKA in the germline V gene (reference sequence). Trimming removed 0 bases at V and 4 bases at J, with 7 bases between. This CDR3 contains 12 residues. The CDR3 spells CSARDFGYEQYF. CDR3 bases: TGCAGTGCTAGAGATTTCGGTTACGAGCAGTACTTC.

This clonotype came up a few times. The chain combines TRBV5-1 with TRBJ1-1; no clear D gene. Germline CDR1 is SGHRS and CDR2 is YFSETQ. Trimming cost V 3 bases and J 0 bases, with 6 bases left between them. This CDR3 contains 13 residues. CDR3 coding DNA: TGCGCCAGCAGCTCTCATATGAACACTGAAGCTTTCTTT. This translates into CASSSHMNTEAFF.

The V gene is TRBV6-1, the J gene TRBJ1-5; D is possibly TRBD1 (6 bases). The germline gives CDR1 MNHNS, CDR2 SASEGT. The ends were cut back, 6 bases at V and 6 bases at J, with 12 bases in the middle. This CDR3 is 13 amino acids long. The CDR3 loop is CASRLDRSQPQHF. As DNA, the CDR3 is TGTGCCAGCAGACTAGACAGGAGTCAGCCCCAGCATTTT.

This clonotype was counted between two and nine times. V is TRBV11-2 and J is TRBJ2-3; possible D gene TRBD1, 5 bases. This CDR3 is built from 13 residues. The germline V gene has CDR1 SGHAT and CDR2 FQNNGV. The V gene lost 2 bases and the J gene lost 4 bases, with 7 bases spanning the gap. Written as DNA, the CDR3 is TGTGCCAGCAGCTTATGGGGCCCAGATACGCAGTATTTT. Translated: CASSLWGPDTQYF. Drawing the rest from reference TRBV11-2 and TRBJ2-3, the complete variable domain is EAGVAQSPRYKIIEKRQSVAFWCNPISGHATLYWYQQILGQGPKLLIQFQNNGVVDDSQLPKDRFSAERLKGVDSTLKIQPAKLEDSAVYLCASSLWGPDTQYFGPGTRLTVL.

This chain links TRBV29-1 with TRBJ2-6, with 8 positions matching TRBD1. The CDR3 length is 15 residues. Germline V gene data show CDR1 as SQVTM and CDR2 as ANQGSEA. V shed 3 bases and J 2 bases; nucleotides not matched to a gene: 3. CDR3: CSVEDRVAGANVLTF. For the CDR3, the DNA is TGCAGCGTTGAGGACAGGGTAGCTGGGGCCAACGTCCTGACTTTC.

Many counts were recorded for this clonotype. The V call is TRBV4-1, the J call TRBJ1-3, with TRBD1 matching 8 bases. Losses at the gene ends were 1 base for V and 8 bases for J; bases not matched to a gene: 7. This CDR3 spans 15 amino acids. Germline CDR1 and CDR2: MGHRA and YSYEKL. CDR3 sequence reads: CASSQVQGAMDTIYF. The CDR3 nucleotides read TGCGCCAGCAGCCAAGTTCAGGGGGCGATGGACACCATATATTTT.

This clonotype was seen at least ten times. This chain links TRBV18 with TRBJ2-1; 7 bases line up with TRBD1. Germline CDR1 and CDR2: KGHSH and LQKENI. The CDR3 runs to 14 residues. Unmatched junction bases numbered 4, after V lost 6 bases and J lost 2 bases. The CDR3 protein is CASSRDSTYNEQFF. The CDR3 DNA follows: TGTGCCAGCTCTCGGGACAGTACCTACAATGAGCAGTTCTTC.

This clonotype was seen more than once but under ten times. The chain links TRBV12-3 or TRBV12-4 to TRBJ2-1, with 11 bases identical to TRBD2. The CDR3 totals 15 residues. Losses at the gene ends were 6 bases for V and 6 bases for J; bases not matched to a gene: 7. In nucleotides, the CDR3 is TGTGCCAGCAGGACCGGGACTAGCGGACTCAATGAGCAGTTCTTC. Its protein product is CASRTGTSGLNEQFF.

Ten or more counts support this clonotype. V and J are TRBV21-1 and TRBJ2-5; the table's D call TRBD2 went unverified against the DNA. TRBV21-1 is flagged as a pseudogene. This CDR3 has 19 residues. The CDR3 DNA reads TGTGCCAGCAGCAAAGTCCCGGTAGCGGGGGGCCGGTCTCAAGAGACCCAGTACTTC. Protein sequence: CASSKVPVAGGRSQETQYF.

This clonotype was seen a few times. The CDR3, as DNA: TGCAGCGCAGGACGACCCCCCGGGGATCAGCCCCAGCATTTT. It codes for CSAGRPPGDQPQHF. This sequence joins TRBV29-1 and TRBJ1-5; no clear D. V was pared by 7 bases and J by 5 bases, with 18 bases between. The CDR3 length is 14 residues. From germline, CDR1 is SQVTM and CDR2 ANQGSEA.

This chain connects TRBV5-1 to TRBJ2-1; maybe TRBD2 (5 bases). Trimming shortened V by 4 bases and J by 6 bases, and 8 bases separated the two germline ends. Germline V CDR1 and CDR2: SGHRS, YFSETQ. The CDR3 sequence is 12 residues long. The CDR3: CASSGSFNEQFF. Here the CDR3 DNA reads TGCGCCAGCAGCGGGAGCTTCAATGAGCAGTTCTTC.

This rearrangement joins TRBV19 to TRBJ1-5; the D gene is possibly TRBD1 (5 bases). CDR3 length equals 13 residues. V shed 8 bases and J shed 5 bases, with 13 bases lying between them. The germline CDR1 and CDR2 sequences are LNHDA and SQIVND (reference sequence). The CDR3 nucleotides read TGTGCCAGTGCACAGGTGGTGGATCAGCCCCAGCATTTT. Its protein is CASAQVVDQPQHF.